The clone carrying this TCR beta chain came up a few times. The antigen remains unidentified. This entry is derived from a study of T cell repertoires in cytomegalovirus infection. Overall study: From public TCR beta signatures came an indication of both CMV infection and matching HLA type. Study-wide results and caveats: Based on cumulative public TCR beta family frequency, carriers of CMV plus the relevant HLA were identified.

MiXCR, run by TCRdb on the reads, gives a single entry per CDR3 protein. This sample has about 470,000 distinct CDR3 sequences, with approximately 40% found just once. The source material was cultured PBMCs, sampled from culture after CMV antigen stimulation. The source is a human donor in good health (CMV status not recorded). Some clones in this sample may be carry-over from other donors' samples.

The CDR3 coding sequence is TGTGCCAGCAGCTTGGCCACGACCCAAGAGACCCAGTACTTC. Its translation is CASSLATTQETQYF. The rearrangement links TRBV5-6 to TRBJ2-5; D gene uncertain. The ends were cut back, 0 bases at V and 1 base at J, with 7 bases in the middle. Germline loops: CDR1 SGHDT, CDR2 YYEEEE. The CDR3 length is 14 residues.